The rows below give T cell receptor beta chains drawn from one sample of a study of blood T cell repertoires in COVID-19. The method was immunoSEQ multiplex PCR; TCRdb's version includes in-frame clones alone and lacks a portion of them. The sample lists a few hundred thousand clones, 89% occurring once. The sample consisted of peripheral blood. The receptors derive from a woman aged 55-75 years with acute or convalescent COVID-19. The CDR3 runs from the conserved cysteine through the conserved F or W. D genes are given only for firm matches. Some rows have no size entry. The others give once, few or many, or a class for an expanded clone.

V gene,J gene,D gene,clone size,CDR3 DNA,CDR3 protein
TRBV5-1,TRBJ1-2,TRBD1,few,TGCGCCAGCAACCCGGGACAGGGGGAGTATGGCTACACCTTC,CASNPGQGEYGYTF
TRBV7-8,TRBJ2-7,NA,once,TGTGCCAGCAGCTTAGGCGGGGGACACTACGAGCAGTACTTC,CASSLGGGHYEQYF
TRBV5-1,TRBJ1-4,TRBD1,NA,TGCGCCAGCAGCCCACGGACAGGGGGCGGTGGTAAAAATGAAAAACTGTTTTTT,CASSPRTGGGGKNEKLFF
TRBV5-4,TRBJ1-3,NA,NA,TGTGCCAGCAGCCCGGGGGGGATCTCTGGAAACACCATATATTTT,CASSPGGISGNTIYF
TRBV7-2,TRBJ2-5,NA,NA,TGTGCCAGCAGCTTGACCCGTGGGGGGGCTAAACAAGAGACCCAGTACTTC,CASSLTRGGAKQETQYF
TRBV12-3/TRBV12-4,TRBJ1-2,NA,NA,TGTGCCAGCAGTTTAATGTCAAACTATGGCTACACCTTC,CASSLMSNYGYTF
TRBV28,TRBJ2-3,TRBD1,NA,TGTGCCAGCAGTTCGACAGGGGGGGGGACGCAGTATTTT,CASSSTGGGTQYF
TRBV4-3,TRBJ1-5,NA,NA,TGCGCCAGCAGCCAAGACACGGCGGGTTATCAGCCCCAGCATTTT,CASSQDTAGYQPQHF
TRBV5-1,TRBJ2-2,NA,NA,TGCGCCAGCAGCTCCGTTCAGGGTTCCGGGGAGCTGTTTTTT,CASSSVQGSGELFF
TRBV7-3,TRBJ1-6,TRBD1,NA,TGTGCCAGCAGCTCTACAGGGGACAGATCACCCCTCCACTTT,CASSSTGDRSPLHF
TRBV7-9,TRBJ1-2,NA,NA,TGTGCCAGCAGCCCTACGGGCAGGGGAGACTATGGCTACACCTTC,CASSPTGRGDYGYTF
TRBV28,TRBJ1-4,NA,NA,TGTGCCTCCGGGGGGCGAAGAGCAAATGAAAAACTGTTTTTT,CASGGRRANEKLFF
TRBV19,TRBJ2-7,TRBD1,NA,TGTGCCAGTACCGGACAGGGAGGCTACGAGCAGTACTTC,CASTGQGGYEQYF
TRBV21-1,TRBJ1-1,NA,NA,TGTGCCAGGACAGGGAAATCGAACACTGAAGCTTTCTTT,CARTGKSNTEAFF
TRBV9,TRBJ2-1,NA,NA,TGTGCCAGCAGCCCCCGGGCGGGGGCGCGGTCCGATGAGCAGTTCTTC,CASSPRAGARSDEQFF
TRBV19,TRBJ2-5,TRBD2,NA,TGTGCCAGTAGTGAACTAGCGGGAGGTACAGAGACCCAGTACTTC,CASSELAGGTETQYF
TRBV16,TRBJ1-1,NA,NA,TGTGCCAGCAGCCTGAAGGGAAGGGGAAACACTGAAGCTTTCTTT,CASSLKGRGNTEAFF
TRBV14,TRBJ1-2,NA,NA,TGTGCCAGCAGCCAAGTTCCAGGGCACGTCGATGGCTACACCTTC,CASSQVPGHVDGYTF
TRBV7-9,TRBJ2-1,NA,NA,TGTGCCAGCACCCTAGGAAATGAGCAGTTCTTC,CASTLGNEQFF
TRBV7-6,TRBJ1-1,TRBD1,NA,TGTGCCAGCAGCTTCCAGACAGGGGTGAACACTGAAGCTTTCTTT,CASSFQTGVNTEAFF
TRBV5-6,TRBJ2-7,NA,NA,TGTGCCAGCAGCTTGGGTATCTACGAGCAGTACTTC,CASSLGIYEQYF
TRBV19,TRBJ1-5,NA,NA,TGTGCCACTGAGACAGTAGCTGGCAATCAGCCCCAGCATTTT,CATETVAGNQPQHF
TRBV29-1,TRBJ2-7,NA,NA,TGCAGCGTTGTCCCCAGGGGCTACGAGCAGTACTTC,CSVVPRGYEQYF
TRBV4-3,TRBJ2-7,TRBD2,NA,TGCGCCAGCAGCCAAGAAGGGACGGGAGGGTTATACGAGCAGTACTTC,CASSQEGTGGLYEQYF
TRBV3-1/TRBV3-2,TRBJ1-1,NA,NA,TGTGCCAGCAGCCAAGGGACAGTGAACACTGAAGCTTTCTTT,CASSQGTVNTEAFF
TRBV10-3,TRBJ2-7,TRBD2,NA,TGTGCCATCAGTGATCTCGGGAGGAGCTACGAGCAGTACTTC,CAISDLGRSYEQYF
TRBV7-9,TRBJ1-1,TRBD1,NA,TGTGCCAGCAGCTTAACAGGGGGCTGGAACACTGAAGCTTTCTTT,CASSLTGGWNTEAFF
TRBV5-4,TRBJ2-2,NA,NA,TGTGCCAGCACCGAGCCCCCGGGAAGGGGGACCGGGGAGCTGTTTTTT,CASTEPPGRGTGELFF
TRBV5-1,TRBJ1-3,NA,NA,TGCGCCAGCAGCTTGGGGCAGGGTTGGGGCTCTGGAAACACCATATATTTT,CASSLGQGWGSGNTIYF
TRBV9,TRBJ2-1,NA,once,TGTGCCAGCAGCGTAGCCTCACAGACCGGAGGGGAGCAGTTCTTC,CASSVASQTGGEQFF
TRBV6-2/TRBV6-3,TRBJ2-7,TRBD1,NA,TGTGCCAGCAGCCCTAGGACAGGCCTACTGGGGTCCTACGAGCAGTACTTC,CASSPRTGLLGSYEQYF
TRBV5-4,TRBJ2-2,TRBD2,NA,TGTGCCAGCAGCGCCGGGACTAGCGGGAGTAGGACCGGGGAGCTGTTTTTT,CASSAGTSGSRTGELFF
TRBV7-3,TRBJ2-2,TRBD1,NA,TGTGCCAGCACCCTTAGACAGGGTAGCGTTGCCGGGGAGCTGTTTTTT,CASTLRQGSVAGELFF
TRBV6-5,TRBJ2-7,NA,NA,TGTGCCAGCAGTTACAACCGGGGGACCTACGAGCAGTACTTC,CASSYNRGTYEQYF
TRBV27,TRBJ1-2,TRBD1,NA,TGTGCCAGCACCCAGGGACAGAACTATGGCTACACCTTC,CASTQGQNYGYTF
TRBV5-1,TRBJ2-6,TRBD1,NA,TGCGCCAGCAGCGACAGGGCTGGGGCCAACGTCCTGACTTTC,CASSDRAGANVLTF
TRBV3-1/TRBV3-2,TRBJ1-4,TRBD1,NA,TGTGCCAGCAGCCAAACCGGGACAGGTTTGGGGGAAAAACTGTTTTTT,CASSQTGTGLGEKLFF
TRBV28,TRBJ1-2,NA,NA,TGTGCCAGCAGTGGGGGGATGCGGGTGGACGGCTACACCTTC,CASSGGMRVDGYTF
TRBV18,TRBJ2-5,NA,NA,TGTGCCAGCTCATCGGCCCCAAGCGGGGAGACCCAGTACTTC,CASSSAPSGETQYF
TRBV28,TRBJ2-1,TRBD2,NA,TGTGCCAGCAGTTTGGAAGGACTAGCGGGGGGTATATACAATGAGCAGTTCTTC,CASSLEGLAGGIYNEQFF
TRBV28,TRBJ1-2,NA,NA,TGTGCCAGCAGTTTAATTGGCGGGTCTGGTTATGGCTACACCTTC,CASSLIGGSGYGYTF
TRBV6-5,TRBJ1-6,NA,NA,TGTGCCAGCAAAGCACCAAGATTTAATTCACCCCTCCACTTT,CASKAPRFNSPLHF
TRBV12-3/TRBV12-4,TRBJ1-4,TRBD1,NA,TGTGCCAGCAGTTGGGGACAGAATGAAAAACTGTTTTTT,CASSWGQNEKLFF
TRBV6-5,TRBJ1-5,NA,NA,TGTGCCAGCAATCGAGCCCGGATGAGGCATCAGCCCCAGCATTTT,CASNRARMRHQPQHF
TRBV7-2,TRBJ1-5,NA,NA,TGTGCCAGCAGCTTAGGGGGCGCCGGGCAGCCCCAGCATTTT,CASSLGGAGQPQHF
TRBV7-2,TRBJ1-3,TRBD1,once,TGTGCCAGCAGCTTAGTGAGGGACAGGATTGGCACCATATATTTT,CASSLVRDRIGTIYF
TRBV12-3/TRBV12-4,TRBJ1-1,NA,NA,TGTGCCAGCCGGCTTCAGGGCTACACTGAAGCTTTCTTT,CASRLQGYTEAFF
TRBV7-3,TRBJ2-1,TRBD2,NA,TGTGCCAGCAGCCGGGCAAGCGGGGGGAACAATGAGCAGTTCTTC,CASSRASGGNNEQFF
TRBV18,TRBJ1-1,TRBD1,NA,TGTGCCAGCTCCCTCAAACAGGGGACGAACACTGAAGCTTTCTTT,CASSLKQGTNTEAFF
TRBV11-2,TRBJ1-2,NA,NA,TGTGCCAGCAGCTTAGACGGGGACTATGGCTACACCTTC,CASSLDGDYGYTF
TRBV7-3,TRBJ1-2,TRBD1,NA,TGTGCCAGCAGCCGGGACAGGGGGCGAATGGATGGCTACACCTTC,CASSRDRGRMDGYTF
TRBV3-1/TRBV3-2,TRBJ1-5,TRBD1,NA,TGTGCCAGCAGCCAGTGGGACAGGGAGGATCAGCCCCAGCATTTT,CASSQWDREDQPQHF